The 4 T cell receptor beta chains below come from one sample, sequenced in a study of blood T cell repertoires in COVID-19. Repertoires were generated with immunoSEQ multiplex PCR, while TCRdb's copy carries only in-frame clones and drops some. The sample lists some 300,000 clones; about 90% were seen once. Specimen: PBMCs or T cells enriched from blood (not recorded which). The receptors come from a woman aged 25 to 39 who had recovered from COVID-19.

The chain uses TRBV5-1 and TRBJ1-2; no clear D gene. Trimming shortened V by 0 bases and J by 2 bases, and 8 bases separated the two germline ends. Germline V gene data show CDR1 as SGHRS and CDR2 as YFSETQ. There are 14 residues in the CDR3. This CDR3 is CASSLVGGNYGYTF. The CDR3 DNA follows: TGCGCCAGCAGCTTGGTTGGAGGGAACTATGGCTACACCTTC.

The chain employs TRBV7-9 and TRBJ2-1, with 9 bases aligning to TRBD1. This CDR3 is built from 16 residues. Germline V gene sequence: CDR1 SEHNR, CDR2 FQNEAQ (reference sequence). Trimming at V came to 6 bases and at J to 7 bases, leaving 13 bases not matched to a gene. CDR3 sequence reads: CASSFPGQGSGNEQFF. In DNA, the CDR3 is TGTGCCAGCAGTTTTCCGGGACAGGGCAGTGGGAATGAGCAGTTCTTC.

The chain employs TRBV2 and TRBJ2-7; perhaps TRBD1 as D (5 bases). Trimming removed 6 bases at V and 5 bases at J, with 17 bases between. This CDR3 contains 14 residues. Germline assignment: CDR1 SNHLY and CDR2 FYNNEI. The CDR3, as DNA: TGTGCCAGCAGCGACCAGGACAATGTTAACGAGCAGTACTTC. Translated, it gives CASSDQDNVNEQYF.

This chain uses TRBV2 with TRBJ1-1; D not certain. Between the trimmed V and J ends, which lost 0 bases and 6 bases, there was a span of 17 bases. CDR3 length equals 16 residues. The V gene's germline CDR1 is SNHLY and CDR2 FYNNEI. The CDR3 spells CASSEARAGGHSEAFF. The CDR3 DNA reads as TGTGCCAGCAGTGAAGCTCGAGCGGGAGGGCATTCTGAAGCTTTCTTT.